This is a list of T cell receptor beta chains from one sample in a study of control samples from healthy donors and cancer patients. Profiling relied on immunoSEQ multiplex PCR, and the TCRdb table lists in-frame clones only, not all of them. Found here are 150,000 or so clones, over 85% of them singletons; the top ten hold 5.7%. Sample: blood. The receptors derive from a man in his forties or fifties in good health. Each CDR3 is given with its conserved first and last residue. A D gene is named only where the DNA matches it firmly. Not every row has a clone size; where given, it reads once, few, many or a size class.

j_call clone_size cdr3_length d_call v_call cdr3_nt cdr3_aa
TRBJ1-2 once 16 . TRBV4-1 TGCGCCAGCACCCCTGGGCGGGGGGGTGTAGGGTATGGCTACACCTTC CASTPGRGGVGYGYTF
TRBJ2-7 . 13 . TRBV5-1 TGCGCCAGCAGCTTAGGGGCTTCCTACGAGCAGTACTTC CASSLGASYEQYF
TRBJ1-1 . 14 . TRBV2 TGTGCCAGCAGAAGGGAGGATGGGAACACTGAAGCTTTCTTT CASRREDGNTEAFF
TRBJ2-7 . 16 TRBD1 TRBV7-2 TGTGCCAGCAGCCTTACCCCGGGACAGGGGCTCCACGAGCAGTACTTC CASSLTPGQGLHEQYF
TRBJ2-1 . 15 . TRBV6-2/TRBV6-3 TGTGCCAGCAGCCTCCTAGGTGGGACTTCGCTTGAGCAGTTCTTC CASSLLGGTSLEQFF
TRBJ1-2 . 11 . TRBV2 TGTGCCAGCAGCCCAGGGGATGGCTACACCTTC CASSPGDGYTF
TRBJ2-7 . 13 . TRBV19 TGTGCCAGTGGGCCCGGGACGATCTACGAGCAGTACTTC CASGPGTIYEQYF
TRBJ1-2 . 13 . TRBV19 TGTGCCAGTAGTACACAGGGAGGCTATGGCTACACCTTC CASSTQGGYGYTF
TRBJ2-1 . 14 TRBD2 TRBV5-4 TGTGCCAGCAGCTTTACGGGGGGGCCCTATGAGCAGTTCTTC CASSFTGGPYEQFF
TRBJ1-2 . 14 TRBD1 TRBV18 TGTGCCAGCTCACCGACAGGGGCCCCCTATGGCTACACCTTC CASSPTGAPYGYTF
TRBJ1-5 . 15 TRBD1 TRBV6-1 TGTGCCAGCAGTGAAGTGACAGGGAGCAATCAGCCCCAGCATTTT CASSEVTGSNQPQHF
TRBJ1-1 . 14 . TRBV19 TGTGCCAGTAGTGCCAGGGTACCGAACACTGAAGCTTTCTTT CASSARVPNTEAFF
TRBJ1-2 once 14 TRBD1 TRBV27 TGTGCCAGCAGTTTATGGACAGGGTCGGCTGGCTACACCTTC CASSLWTGSAGYTF
TRBJ1-5 . 12 . TRBV19 TGTGCCAGCGGACGGAGGAATCAGCCCCAGCATTTT CASGRRNQPQHF
TRBJ1-1 . 16 TRBD1 TRBV11-1 TGTGCCAGCAGCTCGTACCGGGACAGGGGTGGAACTGAAGCTTTCTTT CASSSYRDRGGTEAFF
TRBJ2-7 . 13 TRBD1 TRBV7-2 TGTGCCAGCAGCTTACGGACAGGGGACGAGCAGTACTTC CASSLRTGDEQYF
TRBJ2-1 . 15 . TRBV27 TGTGCCAGCAGTTTATCGATGAGTCCCTACAATGAGCAGTTCTTC CASSLSMSPYNEQFF
TRBJ1-5 . 15 TRBD1 TRBV19 TGTGCCAGTAGTATAGGACAGGGAGGGGGTCAGCCCCAGCATTTT CASSIGQGGGQPQHF
TRBJ1-1 . 14 TRBD1 TRBV6-5 TGTGCCAGCAGTCAGATCCGAGGACAGGGTGAAGCTTTCTTT CASSQIRGQGEAFF
TRBJ1-2 . 16 . TRBV9 TGTGCCAGCAGCACTCAAGGTGGCAGCTCTAACTATGGCTACACCTTC CASSTQGGSSNYGYTF
TRBJ2-7 . 14 . TRBV6-2/TRBV6-3 TGTGCCAGCAGTTACCCCCCCAGGGGCGGCGAGCAGTACTTC CASSYPPRGGEQYF
TRBJ1-1 . 15 . TRBV7-7 TGTGCCAGCAGCCGACGGCGGACCTTGAACACTGAAGCTTTCTTT CASSRRRTLNTEAFF
TRBJ1-2 . 16 TRBD1 TRBV27 TGTGCCAGCAGTTTAAGGGTGGGACAGGGGGAGCATGGCTACACCTTC CASSLRVGQGEHGYTF
TRBJ1-6 . 14 . TRBV6-5 TGTGCCAGCATCCAGGGGCCATATAATTCACCCCTCCACTTT CASIQGPYNSPLHF
TRBJ2-1 . 14 TRBD2 TRBV2 TGTGCCAGTAGGGGCGCGGGGGGGTACAATGAGCAGTTCTTC CASRGAGGYNEQFF
TRBJ2-1 once 14 . TRBV19 TGTGCCAGTACCCCTTTTAGCTCCTACAATGAGCAGTTCTTC CASTPFSSYNEQFF
TRBJ1-2 . 14 TRBD1 TRBV27 TGTGCCAGCAGTTTGGGGCAGGGGGGGTATGGCTACACCTTC CASSLGQGGYGYTF
TRBJ1-2 . 15 . TRBV2 TGTGCCAGCAGTGAGCGGGGCAAACTTAACTATGGCTACACCTTC CASSERGKLNYGYTF
TRBJ2-1 . 16 . TRBV24-1 TGTGCCACCAGTGACCCTCGGACAGGCACGGGGGTTGAGCAGTTCTTC CATSDPRTGTGVEQFF
TRBJ2-5 . 16 TRBD1 TRBV19 TGTGCCAGTAGTGGCCGGGACAGGGGGTTCGTGGAGACCCAGTACTTC CASSGRDRGFVETQYF
TRBJ1-5 . 15 TRBD1 TRBV5-5 TGTGCCAGCAGCCTTACGACAGGGCGGAATCAGCCCCAGCATTTT CASSLTTGRNQPQHF
TRBJ1-3 . 14 . TRBV14 TGTGCCAGCAGCCAACTGAAAGCTGGAAACACCATATATTTT CASSQLKAGNTIYF
TRBJ1-2 . 14 . TRBV28 TGTGCCAGCAGCCTTCCATTTACAGGGAATGGCTACACCTTC CASSLPFTGNGYTF
TRBJ2-7 . 16 TRBD1 TRBV5-1 TGCGCCAGCAGCTTGGGTCCTGGACAGGGGGACTACGAGCAGTACTTC CASSLGPGQGDYEQYF
TRBJ2-3 . 15 . TRBV21-1 TGTGCCAGCAGCAAAGTAGACGGGTTCACAGATACGCAGTATTTT CASSKVDGFTDTQYF
TRBJ1-6 . 15 . TRBV6-5 TGTGCCAGCAGTTACTCCAATCGGGGGCTTTCACCCCTCCACTTT CASSYSNRGLSPLHF
TRBJ1-3 . 16 . TRBV2 TGTGCCAGCAGTGATGGGGTACAAGTACTGGGAAACACCATATATTTT CASSDGVQVLGNTIYF
TRBJ1-1 . 14 . TRBV7-9 TGTGCCAGCAGCTTATCCTCCGGGGGCACTGAAGCTTTCTTT CASSLSSGGTEAFF
TRBJ2-7 . 15 . TRBV28 TGTGCCAGCAGCACCCTGGGCAGGGCCATGGGCGAGCAGTACTTC CASSTLGRAMGEQYF
TRBJ2-3 few 14 . TRBV5-1 TGCGCCAGCAGCCCTCGGAGGGGCGCAGATACGCAGTATTTT CASSPRRGADTQYF
TRBJ1-2 . 14 . TRBV18 TGTGCCAGCTCACAGTCCAGGGACCTGTATGGCTACACCTTC CASSQSRDLYGYTF
TRBJ1-2 . 16 . TRBV14 TGTGCCAGCAGCCAAGATTTCGGGGGAAGAACTGGCGGCTACACCTTC CASSQDFGGRTGGYTF
TRBJ1-2 . 14 . TRBV6-1 TGTGCCAGCAGTGAAGGGTCAGCCTCCTATGGCTACACCTTC CASSEGSASYGYTF
TRBJ2-2 . 14 . TRBV28 TGTGCCAGCAGTGGCCAAGTAAACACCGGGGAGCTGTTTTTT CASSGQVNTGELFF
TRBJ1-5 . 14 TRBD1 TRBV19 TGTGCCAGTAGTATAGCGACAGGGGTTCAGCCCCAGCATTTT CASSIATGVQPQHF
TRBJ2-5 . 15 . TRBV10-1 TGCGCCAGCAGTGAGGGGACGTTGTGGGAAGAGACCCAGTACTTC CASSEGTLWEETQYF
TRBJ1-3 . 13 . TRBV4-2 TGTGCCAGCAGCCAAGAGGGCGGAAACACCATATATTTT CASSQEGGNTIYF
TRBJ1-4 . 15 . TRBV7-9 TGTGCCAGCAGCTTAGTTCCAGACATAGGGGAAAAACTGTTTTTT CASSLVPDIGEKLFF
TRBJ1-6 . 13 TRBD1 TRBV7-6 TGTGCCAGTAGGACAGGGCATAATTCACCCCTCCACTTT CASRTGHNSPLHF
TRBJ2-7 . 13 TRBD1 TRBV10-1 TGCGCCAGCAGTGGGGACAGGGACTACGAGCAGTACTTC CASSGDRDYEQYF
TRBJ1-5 . 13 TRBD1 TRBV28 TGTGCCACACTCTCAGGGGGATCTCAGCCCCAGCATTTT CATLSGGSQPQHF
TRBJ1-1 . 15 . TRBV6-5 TGTGCCAGCAGTCCCTTCCGATCTTTGAACACTGAAGCTTTCTTT CASSPFRSLNTEAFF
TRBJ2-7 . 12 . TRBV6-2/TRBV6-3 TGTGCCAGCAGTTCTCACCCCTACGAGCAGTACTTC CASSSHPYEQYF
TRBJ2-3 . 15 . TRBV20-1 TGCAGTGCTAGTCACAGGGAGGAGGGCACAGATACGCAGTATTTT CSASHREEGTDTQYF
TRBJ1-1 . 15 . TRBV7-2 TGTGCCAGCAGCTTAGGTGCATTGGAGAACACTGAAGCTTTCTTT CASSLGALENTEAFF